The sequence of this T cell receptor beta chain was determined in a study of blood T cell repertoires in COVID-19. Study in general: The United States, Italy and Spain were the sources of the acute and convalescent COVID-19 samples. Sources were T cells, B-cell-depleted T cells, or PBMCs; the material itself was cDNA or gDNA.

V shed 9 bases, J shed 1 base, and the junction held 10 bases outside the gene matches. The germline V gene encodes CDR1 SGHNT and CDR2 YENEEA. The CDR3 runs to 15 residues. TCRdb's copy holds only in-frame clones and misses some; the assay was immunoSEQ multiplex PCR. The sample carries some 250,000 clones, approximately 90% recorded once. This clone has only one observation. This clonotype was sampled from a woman in her 40s who had recovered from COVID-19. The V and J genes are TRBV11-3 and TRBJ2-5; 8 bases are shared with TRBD1. The sample was peripheral blood. The CDR3 bases are TGTGCCAGGACCCTCAGGGGGCGGGCCCAAGAGACCCAGTACTTC. This codes for CARTLRGRAQETQYF.